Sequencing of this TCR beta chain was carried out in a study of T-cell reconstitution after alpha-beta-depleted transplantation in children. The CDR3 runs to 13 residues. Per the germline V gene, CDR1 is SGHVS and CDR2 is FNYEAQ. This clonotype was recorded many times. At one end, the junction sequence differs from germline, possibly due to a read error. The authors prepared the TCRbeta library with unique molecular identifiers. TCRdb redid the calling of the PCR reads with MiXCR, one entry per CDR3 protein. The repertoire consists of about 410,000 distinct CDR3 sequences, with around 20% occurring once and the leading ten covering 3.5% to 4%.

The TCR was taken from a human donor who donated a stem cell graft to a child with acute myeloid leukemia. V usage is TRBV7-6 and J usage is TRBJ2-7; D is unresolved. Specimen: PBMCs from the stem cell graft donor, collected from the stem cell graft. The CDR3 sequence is CASSLGASDEQYF. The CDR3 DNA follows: TGTGCCAGCAGCTTGGGTGCCTCTGACGAACAGTACTTC.